Listed here is a single T cell receptor beta chain. This clone came up a few times. This receptor's antigen is unknown. No per-base quality is available; no much larger clone lies one base away. Between the V and J ends, shortened by 2 bases and 2 bases respectively, the junction contains 13 bases. The germline V gene provides CDR1 MDHEN and CDR2 SYDVKM. Taken from cysteine to phenylalanine, the CDR3 has 15 residues. Left in the record is the CDR3 DNA by itself, 45 bases read in frame from the first base. The data originate from a study of T cell responses to AZD1222 COVID-19 vaccine (dated by TCRdb to 2020 to 2022). About the study as a whole: Because spike-specific TCR depth and breadth did not differ between the two schedules, AZD1222 recipients who got a second dose at roughly 4 weeks were pooled with those who got a second dose at roughly 12 weeks. TCR sequencing was performed for about 250 trial participants, of whom about 200 were given two doses of AZD1222 and 26 were given two doses of MenACWY control vaccine. Trial participants were enrolled by age into 18-55, 56-69 and 70-plus year subgroups, with roughly 150, 30 and 60 TCR-sequenced participants respectively.

The CDR3 regions of human TCRbeta chains were subjected to immunosequencing. The published analysis was carried out like this. TCRs in the repertoires were compared against a reference library of SARS-CoV-2-specific TCRs that had been generated with the MIRA antigen-specificity platform. Breadth was defined as the fraction of unique TCRs that were SARS-CoV-2-associated. Depth was defined as the fraction of total T cells that were SARS-CoV-2-associated. Using the MIRA data, each spike-specific TCR was mapped to the spike region that the TCR reacts to and placed in a CD4 or CD8 class. Log10-transformed breadth and depth values were compared by one-way ANOVA with Sidak's multiple comparisons tests. This is the immuneACCESS table as TCRdb keeps it, with only in-frame sequences that have V and J called. A part of the clones is gone; compared with another copy, unresolved V genes explain less than half, and the rest is unexplained. The V and J calls and the clone size are those of that table, but D and trimming were determined from the DNA. Across this sample there are about 99,000 clones, with approximately 88% seen only once. The ten largest clones represent 2.8% of the sample.

Overall results and qualifications from the work: No day 14 peak-response samples were available, so repertoires were characterized only after the peak T cell response. Vaccine-associated CD4 TCRs spanned the whole spike protein, with dominant responses in regions 160-218 and 743-854. Conclusions about previously exposed vaccinees are limited because only six or seven AZD1222 recipients were SARS-CoV-2 seropositive at baseline. Participants were mostly white British, with more females than males. The authors suggested clonal diversity may have been underestimated. After two AZD1222 doses, both the breadth and the depth of spike-specific TCRs were significantly higher than at day 0 and than in MenACWY recipients. In the small 56-69-year group, the increase in depth fell short of significance, most likely because of low power. Epitopes outside the regions mutated in the B.1.351 and B.1.1.7 variants were reportedly recognized by nearly half of the unique spike-specific TCRs.

The time point label, read with the paper, signifies: baseline before first vaccination. Vaccinee samples came from UK trials COV001 and COV002, including a single-blind randomized controlled phase 2/3 trial of AZD1222 (ChAdOx1 nCoV-19) in healthy adults. For TCRbeta chain sequencing, PBMC samples from trial participants were taken at day 0 and at day 28 after the second dose. Sequenced material: peripheral blood, taken on day 0 of AZD1222 vaccination. The origin of this receptor is an adult in good health. The chain was built from TRBV28 and TRBJ2-7; tentative D gene TRBD1, with 6 bases matching. The sequenced DNA: TGTGCCAGCAGTTTAGGGGGCCCTACCCCCTACGAGCAGTACTTC. Its protein reads: CASSLGGPTPYEQYF.